This entry concerns a single TCR beta chain. No antigen is known for it. This specimen belongs to a study of shared clonotypes between healthy human individuals. Overall study context: Researchers assigned three CD4 naive, three CD4 memory, two CD8 naive and one CD8 memory plate to each donor. Overall study results and limits: Limited genetic and exposure-history diversity came from having few donors.

The V segment lost 2 bases and the J segment 6 bases; nucleotides outside the gene matches: 3. CDR3 length: 14 residues. CDR1 and CDR2 (germline): MDHEN, SYDVKM. Repertoires were generated with immunoSEQ multiplex PCR, while TCRdb's copy carries only in-frame clones and drops some. The data show about 2.4 million clones, 93% seen once. This clonotype was obtained from a man younger than 30 in good health. Some clones in this sample may be carry-over from other donors' samples. The source material was naive CD4+ T cells from PBMCs. Subset described: CD45RA+ positively selected. V and J are TRBV28 and TRBJ2-3, with 9 bases that match TRBD2. CDR3 DNA sequence: TGTGCCAGCAGTTTAGCGGGAGGGAAGGATACGCAGTATTTT. Translating it yields CASSLAGGKDTQYF.